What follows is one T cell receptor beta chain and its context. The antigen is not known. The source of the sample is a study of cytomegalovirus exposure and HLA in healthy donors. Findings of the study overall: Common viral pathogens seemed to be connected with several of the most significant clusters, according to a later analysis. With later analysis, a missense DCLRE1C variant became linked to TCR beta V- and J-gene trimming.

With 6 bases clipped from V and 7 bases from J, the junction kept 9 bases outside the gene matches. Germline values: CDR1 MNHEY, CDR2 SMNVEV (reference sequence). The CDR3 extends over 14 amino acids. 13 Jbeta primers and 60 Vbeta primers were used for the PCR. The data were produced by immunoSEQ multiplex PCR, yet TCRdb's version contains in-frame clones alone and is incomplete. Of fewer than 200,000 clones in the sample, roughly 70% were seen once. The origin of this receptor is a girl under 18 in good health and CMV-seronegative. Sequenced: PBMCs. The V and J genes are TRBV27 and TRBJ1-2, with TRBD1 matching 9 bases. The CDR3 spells CASSLQGAGGGYTF. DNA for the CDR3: TGTGCCAGCAGCCTACAGGGGGCAGGCGGTGGCTACACCTTC.